This TCR beta chain originates from a study of CD8 T cells in Susac syndrome. As for this clonotype: Antigen unknown.

Random hexamers primed reverse transcription of 0.5 to 1 ug RNA. TCR beta CDR3 was amplified by immunoSEQ multiplex PCR. This amplification extended across 54 Vbeta and 13 Jbeta segments. Via MiXCR, TCRdb re-called the immunoSEQ multiplex PCR reads, giving one row per CDR3 protein. Altogether about 250,000 distinct CDR3 sequences are present, 90% to 95% being singletons, with the ten largest covering about 0.07%. Germline lookup yields CDR1 SEHNR and CDR2 FQNEAQ (reference sequence). The CDR3 extends over 16 amino acids. V trimming: 5 bases; J trimming: 3 bases; junction bases outside the gene matches: 11. Negative isolation was used for CD8+ and CD4+ T cells and FACS enrichment for TEMRA cells. Points from the study as a whole: Regarding the TCR sequencing and HLA analysis, the study admitted that a relatively small number of individuals were involved.

What was sequenced was CD4+ T cells from PBMCs. This receptor was identified in a human donor with multiple sclerosis. The chain has TRBV7-9 and TRBJ1-2; 8 nucleotides match TRBD1. The CDR3 here is CASSPFWQQGDYGYTF. The CDR3 DNA reads as TGTGCCAGCAGCCCCTTCTGGCAACAGGGGGACTATGGCTACACCTTC. The variable domain in full, completed from reference TRBV7-9 and TRBJ1-2, reads DTGVSQNPRHKITKRGQNVTFRCDPISEHNRLYWYRQTLGQGPEFLTYFQNEAQLEKSRLLSDRFSAERPKGSFSTLEIQRTEQGDSAMYLCASSPFWQQGDYGYTFGSGTRLTVV.